Here is one TCR beta chain with its context. Read coverage stops 3 residues before the CDR3 terminus; the germline J gene supplies the remainder. All donors had a single incident cervical HPV16 infection, not prevalent. The source of the sample is a study of T cells in women clearing cervical HPV infection. Measured with immunoSEQ multiplex PCR; TCRdb has only the in-frame clones, and not every one. This listing includes 20,000 to 25,000 clones. This CDR3 spans 16 amino acids. The germline V and J ends were trimmed by 3 bases and 4 bases, with 17 bases remaining between them. Germline CDR1 is LNHDA and CDR2 is SQIVND (reference sequence).

The V call is TRBV19, the J call TRBJ2-3; the D gene is possibly TRBD2 (6 bases). Sequencing was done on a sample of blood buffy coat. This clonotype originated in a woman between 18 and 70 years old with a cervical HPV16 infection that either progressed to CIN3+ or cleared (not recorded which). The sequenced CDR3 bases are TGTGCCAGTAGTATGGTCGTCGGGGGTAGCGCAGATACG. Translation gives CASSMVVGGSADT. The CDR3 in its entirety is CASSMVVGGSADTQYF.